This T cell receptor beta chain is drawn from a study of CD8 T cells in ankylosing spondylitis. In regard to this clonotype: The antigen remains unidentified.

Study-level points and caveats: Matched synovial fluid from ankylosing spondylitis patients was reported to be enriched for disease-linked clones.

The CDR3 length is 14 residues. Trimming cost V 4 bases and J 3 bases, with 11 bases left between them. Germline V gene lookup returns CDR1 KGHDR and CDR2 SFDVKD. Researchers built TCR beta libraries using quantitative 5'-RACE with molecular barcodes. One entry per CDR3 protein results from TCRdb running MiXCR on the 5' RACE reads. Of about 140,000 distinct CDR3 sequences in the sample, roughly 7.7% were seen once. V and J are TRBV24-1 and TRBJ1-2; TRBD1 might be the D (5 bases). The sequence was obtained from a male donor with ankylosing spondylitis. The material sequenced was synovial fluid, either unsorted or a sorted T cell fraction (not recorded which). The CDR3 DNA reads as TGTGCCACCAGTGAACGGGACCGCTACTATGGCTACACCTTC. Translated, it gives CATSERDRYYGYTF.